The 9 T cell receptor beta chains in this list originate from one sample, sequenced in a study of T cell changes during pregnancy in multiple sclerosis. TCRdb's copy holds only in-frame clones and misses some; the assay was immunoSEQ multiplex PCR. The repertoire has roughly 71,000 clones, more than 85% of them found once; the top ten carry under 2%. The sample in question was peripheral blood, obtained in the first trimester of pregnancy. These receptors were obtained from a female donor in good health, enrolled as a control in a pregnancy study.

The rearrangement links TRBV28 to TRBJ1-1; tentatively, D is TRBD1 (6 bases). V dropped 6 bases and J dropped 1 base, with 15 bases sitting between them. Germline loops: CDR1 MDHEN, CDR2 SYDVKM. The CDR3 is 15 amino acids. The DNA of the CDR3 is TGTGCCAGCAGGGATTACAGGGAGAAGAACACTGAAGCTTTCTTT. Its translation is CASRDYREKNTEAFF.

The V call is TRBV30, the J call TRBJ2-7; a possible D gene is TRBD1 (5 bases). CDR1 GTSNPN and CDR2 SVGIG come from the germline V gene (reference sequence). The CDR3 loop spans 14 amino acids. V shed 0 bases and J shed 6 bases, with 15 bases lying between them. Written as DNA, the CDR3 is TGTGCCTGGAGTGTAGGGGTCCTCGGGCTCGAGCAGTACTTC. Translating it yields CAWSVGVLGLEQYF.

The chain carries TRBV28 and TRBJ2-5, with TRBD2 matching over 7 bases. The ends lost 2 bases at V and 3 bases at J; junction bases unmatched: 3. The germline V gene has CDR1 MDHEN and CDR2 SYDVKM. CDR3 length equals 14 residues. The CDR3 loop is CASSLPGREETQYF. In nucleotides, the CDR3 is TGTGCCAGCAGTTTACCGGGGAGGGAAGAGACCCAGTACTTC. The whole variable domain, filled in from reference TRBV28 and TRBJ2-5, reads DVKVTQSSRYLVKRTGEKVFLECVQDMDHENMFWYRQDPGLGLRLIYFSYDVKMKEKGDIPEGYSVSREKKERFSLILESASTNQTSMYLCASSLPGREETQYFGPGTRLLVL.

This clone was counted a single time. The J gene is TRBJ2-1, the V gene TRBV25-1; 12 nucleotides line up with TRBD2. CDR1 and CDR2 from the germline V gene are MGHDK and SYGVNS. This CDR3 region has 16 residues. With V trimmed by 5 bases and J by 5 bases, 7 bases remained unmatched. CDR3 sequence (DNA): TGTGCCAGCAGTATGCTTGGACTAGCGGGAAACAATGAGCAGTTCTTC. It codes for CASSMLGLAGNNEQFF.

The V gene is TRBV18, the J gene TRBJ2-3; D perhaps matches TRBD1 (6 bases). Germline CDR1 KGHSH, CDR2 LQKENI. The CDR3 totals 14 residues. V gave up 6 bases and J gave up 2 bases, with 12 bases separating them. CDR3 protein: CASSWDTYTDTQYF. Written as DNA, the CDR3 is TGTGCCAGCTCCTGGGACACGTACACAGATACGCAGTATTTT.

V is TRBV6-1 and J is TRBJ1-5, with TRBD1 as a possible D gene (5 bases). The ends were cut back, 6 bases at V and 3 bases at J, with 15 bases in the middle. CDR1 and CDR2 from the germline V gene are MNHNS and SASEGT. The CDR3 contains 15 residues. The CDR3 bases are TGTGCCAGCAGGACCGCCGGGGGGGACAATCAGCCCCAGCATTTT. It yields the protein CASRTAGGDNQPQHF.

The chain uses TRBV28 and TRBJ2-2; TRBD1 matches at 7 bases. CDR1 is MDHEN and CDR2 is SYDVKM in the germline V gene. V lost 7 bases and J lost 3; bases outside the gene matches: 8. The CDR3 has 15 residues. CDR3 DNA: TGTGCCAGCACCAGGCAGGGGGATTACACCGGGGAGCTGTTTTTT. This sequence encodes CASTRQGDYTGELFF.

The chain recombines TRBV7-2 with TRBJ1-5; D gene uncertain. V was trimmed by 4 bases and J by 4 bases, leaving 5 bases between them. The length of the CDR3 is 12 residues. Germline values: CDR1 SGHTA, CDR2 FQGNSA. CDR3 in DNA: TGTGCCAGCAGCTCCCCTAATCAGCCCCAGCATTTT. This translates into CASSSPNQPQHF.

V gene TRBV5-1 combines with J gene TRBJ2-6, with D perhaps TRBD2 (6 bases). The germline gives CDR1 SGHRS, CDR2 YFSETQ. Trimming left V 4 bases short and J 2 bases short, with 13 bases between. The CDR3 spans 16 residues. CDR3: CASSPLGGTGANVLTF. CDR3 nucleotide sequence: TGCGCCAGCAGCCCCCTCGGGGGAACTGGGGCCAACGTCCTGACTTTC.